These 20 T cell receptor beta chains share one sample of origin, sequenced in a study of cytomegalovirus exposure and HLA in healthy donors. PCR employed 60 Vbeta and 13 Jbeta primers. The repertoire was sequenced with immunoSEQ multiplex PCR; TCRdb's copy has only in-frame clones and lacks some. The table records some 200,000 clones, about 80% of them present only once. Sequencing input: PBMCs. The receptors stem from a woman aged 40 to 50 in good health and CMV-seronegative.

This chain connects TRBV19 to TRBJ2-1, with 8 bases lining up with TRBD2. Germline loops: CDR1 LNHDA, CDR2 SQIVND (reference sequence). The CDR3 is 15 amino acids. After removal of 11 bases from V and 2 bases from J, the junction contained 11 bases not matched to a gene. CDR3 amino acids: CASQRSGGTYNEQFF. The CDR3 nucleotides are TGTGCCTCACAAAGAAGCGGGGGAACCTACAATGAGCAGTTCTTC.

The rearrangement links TRBV27 to TRBJ2-7, with 7 bases that match TRBD2. V dropped 3 bases and J dropped 0; count of bases not matched to a gene: 8. This CDR3 region has 16 residues. Germline values: CDR1 MNHEY, CDR2 SMNVEV (reference sequence). The CDR3, as DNA: TGTGCCAGCAGTTTGGTCGGGGGGACCGTCTCCTACGAGCAGTACTTC. As protein: CASSLVGGTVSYEQYF.

The J gene is TRBJ2-2, the V gene TRBV9; possibly TRBD1 for D (5 bases). The CDR3 covers 14 residues. With 0 bases removed from V and 7 bases from J, the gap between germline ends came to 10 bases. CDR1 is SGDLS and CDR2 is YYNGEE in the germline V gene. The CDR3 DNA reads as TGTGCCAGCAGCGTAGCTAGTAGGGGCGGGGAGCTGTTTTTT. Translated, it gives CASSVASRGGELFF.

The chain is built from TRBV11-2 and TRBJ1-2, with TRBD1 identical over 7 bases. Germline V gene data show CDR1 as SGHAT and CDR2 as FQNNGV. J gave up 2 bases and V 8 bases, and 2 bases lay outside the gene matches. The CDR3 has 12 residues. CDR3 DNA sequence: TGTGCCAGCCAGGACAGGAACTATGGCTACACCTTC. Its translation is CASQDRNYGYTF.

The chain joins TRBV11-3 to TRBJ1-1; D unclear. The V gene lost 4 bases and the J gene lost 1 base, with 10 bases spanning the gap. CDR1 SGHNT and CDR2 YENEEA come from the germline V gene. CDR3 length equals 14 residues. CDR3 DNA: TGTGCCAGCAGCTCTCCTTGGAGGAACACTGAAGCTTTCTTT. It translates to CASSSPWRNTEAFF.

This CDR3 reads CASSERGRSNTGELFF. The CDR3 DNA is TGTGCCAGCAGTGAGCGGGGCAGATCGAACACCGGGGAGCTGTTTTTT. The V gene is TRBV6-1, the J gene TRBJ2-2; the D gene is possibly TRBD2 (6 bases). Per germline, CDR1 MNHNS and CDR2 SASEGT. Trimming shortened V by 3 bases and J by 0 bases, and 11 bases separated the two germline ends. The CDR3 extends over 16 amino acids.

J is TRBJ2-1 and V is TRBV7-3; 11 positions agree with TRBD2. CDR3 size: 16 residues. V lost 3 bases and J lost 6; bases outside the gene matches: 7. In germline, CDR1 is SGHTA, CDR2 FQGTGA. CDR3 DNA: TGTGCCAGCAGCTTGGGTAGCGGGGGGGCCGGCAATGAGCAGTTCTTC. It yields the protein CASSLGSGGAGNEQFF.

In DNA, the CDR3 is TGTGCCAGCAGCCTCCAGGGGGTAAAGAACTCACCCCTCCACTTT. Translating gives CASSLQGVKNSPLHF. The chain carries TRBV5-4 and TRBJ1-6; 7 nucleotides match TRBD1. The CDR3 has 15 residues. The germline V gene has CDR1 SGHNT and CDR2 YYREEE (reference sequence). The junction had 11 bases not matched to a gene; V was cut back by 4 bases and J by 10 bases.

The V call is TRBV5-1, the J call TRBJ2-3; 11 bases line up with TRBD2. Germline V gives CDR1 SGHRS, CDR2 YFSETQ. Trimming took 0 bases from V and 4 from J; bases not matched to a gene: 1. CDR3 length equals 15 residues. The chain's CDR3 is CASSLETSGADTQYF. DNA for the CDR3: TGCGCCAGCAGCTTGGAGACTAGCGGGGCAGATACGCAGTATTTT.

The chain links TRBV19 to TRBJ1-5; no clear D. Germline V gives CDR1 LNHDA, CDR2 SQIVND (reference sequence). The CDR3 has 15 amino acids. Trimming took 5 bases from V and 0 from J, leaving 11 bases between them. This CDR3 reads CASSVAENSNQPQHF. CDR3 sequence (DNA): TGTGCCAGTAGTGTGGCGGAAAATAGCAATCAGCCCCAGCATTTT.

This chain connects TRBV5-6 to TRBJ2-4; a possible D gene is TRBD2 (7 bases). The germline V gene encodes CDR1 SGHDT and CDR2 YYEEEE. The CDR3 runs to 17 residues. V was pared by 5 bases and J by 1 base, with 19 bases between. Here the CDR3 reads CASRTTTRGAAKNIQYF. CDR3 coding DNA: TGTGCCAGCAGGACTACTACCCGGGGGGCTGCCAAAAACATTCAGTACTTC. The full variable domain, in which reference TRBV5-6 and TRBJ2-4 provide the parts outside the CDR3, is DAGVTQSPTHLIKTRGQQVTLRCSPKSGHDTVSWYQQALGQGPQFIFQYYEEEERQRGNFPDRFSGHQFPNYSSELNVNALLLGDSALYLCASRTTTRGAAKNIQYFGAGTRLSVL.

The chain is built from TRBV4-3 and TRBJ2-1; 7 bases match TRBD2. There are 16 residues in the CDR3. Germline V CDR1 and CDR2: LGHNA, YSLEER. Trimming at V came to 3 bases and at J to 7 bases, leaving 12 bases not matched to a gene. Written as DNA, the CDR3 is TGCGCCAGCAGCCAGTTCCTAGCGGACAACCGGAATGAGCAGTTCTTC. Protein product: CASSQFLADNRNEQFF.

The chain recombines TRBV4-2 with TRBJ1-1; no firm D call. The germline gives CDR1 LGHNA, CDR2 YNFKEQ. The V and J ends lost 2 bases and 1 base respectively, with 8 bases between them. The CDR3 is 14 residues long. CDR3 DNA: TGTGCCAGCAGCCAATTCCGCGGGAACACTGAAGCTTTCTTT. Translation gives CASSQFRGNTEAFF.

The V gene is TRBV27, the J gene TRBJ2-3, with D tentatively TRBD1 (5 bases). This CDR3 is 16 amino acids long. Trimming left V 7 bases short and J 1 base short, with 18 bases between. From germline, CDR1 is MNHEY and CDR2 SMNVEV (reference sequence). The CDR3 loop is CASIPLRTKGTDTQYF. The CDR3 nucleotides read TGTGCCAGCATCCCCCTGCGGACAAAGGGCACAGATACGCAGTATTTT.

This clone was seen once. The chain is built from TRBV18 and TRBJ2-2, with a tentative D call TRBD1 (7 bases). V dropped 3 bases and J dropped 3 bases, with 11 bases sitting between them. Germline V gene data show CDR1 as KGHSH and CDR2 as LQKENI. The CDR3 is 15 amino acids. CDR3 sequence reads: CASSPRDSYTGELFF. CDR3 nucleotides: TGTGCCAGCTCACCGCGGGACAGCTACACCGGGGAGCTGTTTTTT.

This chain uses TRBV7-2 with TRBJ2-3, with TRBD2 matching 8 bases. The CDR3 is 16 residues long. J was trimmed by 2 bases and V by 5 bases; bases with no gene match: 9. The germline V gene encodes CDR1 SGHTA and CDR2 FQGNSA. The CDR3 nucleotides read TGTGCCAGCAGCCGTCCGGGGGGGCTCTCCACAGATACGCAGTATTTT. Translating gives CASSRPGGLSTDTQYF.

V and J are TRBV27 and TRBJ2-7, with 9 bases aligning to TRBD1. V lost 5 bases, J lost 4 bases, and 3 bases stayed unmatched. Germline V gene data show CDR1 as MNHEY and CDR2 as SMNVEV (reference sequence). The CDR3 runs 13 residues. The CDR3 loop reads CASSPDRGYEQYF. CDR3 in DNA: TGTGCCAGCAGTCCGGACAGGGGTTACGAGCAGTACTTC.

The chain is built from TRBV2 and TRBJ2-7; 7 bases fit TRBD1. The CDR3 has 14 amino acids. Germline CDR1 SNHLY, CDR2 FYNNEI. With V trimmed by 4 bases and J by 4 bases, 7 bases remained unmatched. Here the CDR3 DNA reads TGTGCCAGCAGTGTCGACAGGGTTGAGTACGAGCAGTACTTC. Translating gives CASSVDRVEYEQYF.

This chain uses TRBV6-5 with TRBJ1-1; D is possibly TRBD1 (6 bases). This CDR3 contains 15 residues. CDR1 is MNHEY and CDR2 is SVGAGI in the germline V gene. V lost 5 bases and J 0 bases, leaving 13 bases between the germline ends. The CDR3 reads CASSQSQGLNTEAFF. The CDR3 DNA reads as TGTGCCAGCAGTCAATCACAGGGACTGAACACTGAAGCTTTCTTT.

V usage is TRBV7-9 and J usage is TRBJ2-7, with 11 bases aligning to TRBD1. With 4 bases clipped from V and 6 bases from J, the junction kept 8 bases outside the gene matches. The CDR3 runs 15 residues. Germline values: CDR1 SEHNR, CDR2 FQNEAQ (reference sequence). CDR3 loop: CASSWAGTGGSEQYF. As DNA, the CDR3 is TGTGCCAGCAGCTGGGCCGGGACAGGGGGGTCCGAGCAGTACTTC.